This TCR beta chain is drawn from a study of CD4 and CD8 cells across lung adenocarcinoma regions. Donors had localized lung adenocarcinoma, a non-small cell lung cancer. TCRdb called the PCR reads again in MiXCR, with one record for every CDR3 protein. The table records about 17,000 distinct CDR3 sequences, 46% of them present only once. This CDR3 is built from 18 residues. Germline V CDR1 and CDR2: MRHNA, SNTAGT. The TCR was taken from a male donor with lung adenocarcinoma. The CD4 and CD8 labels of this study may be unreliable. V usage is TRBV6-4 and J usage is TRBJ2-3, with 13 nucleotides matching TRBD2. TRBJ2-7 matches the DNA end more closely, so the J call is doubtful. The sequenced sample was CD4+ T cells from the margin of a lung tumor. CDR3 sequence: CASSTRLAGGRAKDTQYF. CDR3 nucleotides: TGTGCCAGCAGTACCCGACTAGCGGGGGGACGAGCCAAAGATACGCAGTACTTC.